A single T cell receptor (beta chain) is shown here with its context. This clonotype has more than one count but fewer than ten. What antigen it recognizes has not been identified. No qualities accompany the bases; no much larger clone lies one base away. The method behind the library was 5' RACE. These reads were obtained on an Illumina HiSeq 2500. A second PCR of roughly 6 to 12 cycles was performed with a sample-barcoded 5' primer and a J-beta primer mix. A template-switch 5' adaptor carrying 12 random nucleotides introduced a unique molecular identifier onto each TCR beta cDNA molecule. Each sample yielded at least 2.5 million CDR3-containing paired-end reads. The Mint cDNA synthesis kit, primed by a TRBC-specific oligonucleotide, was used to synthesize first-strand cDNA from all RNA. Following uracil-DNA glycosylase treatment, a first 18-cycle PCR with universal primers M1SS and BC2_uni_R was performed on all cDNA. Per the original workflow: For normalization, 1 million high-quality reads, each with a distinct molecular identifier, were randomly selected from each sample. Instead of being binned into consensus sequences, reads with shared molecular identifiers were discarded. MiTCR, run with a Q25 quality threshold and the strictest error-elimination algorithm, handled CDR3 identification, clonotype clustering and error correction. A nonparametric unseen species model with Euler transformation was used to estimate lower-bound total TCR beta diversity. TCRdb's own reprocessing of the public reads used fastp at Q25 and MiXCR and kept productive beta chains. All rows with the same CDR3 protein become a single entry with the most common DNA and genes. The V and J calls here are based on TCRdb, not the publication. This sample has more than 800,000 distinct CDR3 sequences in its table, and about 30% of those were observed once. 17% of the sample is taken by the ten largest.

These data come from a study of blood T cells in healthy people across ages (dated by TCRdb to the mid-2010s). For the wider study: In model experiments, template switching captured about one uniquely barcoded TCR beta cDNA molecule for every two T cells. The study measured age-related changes in TCR beta repertoire diversity using deep sequencing normalized with unique cDNA molecular identifiers. Donors were grouped into four age groups: young (average roughly 17 years), middle-aged (about 38), aged (around 56) and long-lived (around 80). To avoid experimental bias, donors of different ages were spread randomly across the sequencing lanes. For two donors (one aged 18 to 30 and one aged 80 or older), the study analyzed two additional independent replicas of 1 million unique cDNA reads from the same blood draw. What the research found in general, with its limitations: Estimates of total diversity from one million sequenced T cells were regarded as lower bounds and underestimates. Conclusive comparison of naive and antigen-experienced compartments was prevented by the profiling of bulk unsorted PBMCs. As age increased, observed TCR beta diversity per million T cells dropped in a roughly linear way, and a significant reduction was already evident by age about 40. Compared with the aged group, the long-lived group had more naive CD4+ T cells, fewer expanded clones and increased TCR diversity, a pattern suggesting age selection. The percentage of naive T cells measured by flow cytometry correlated strongly with observed TCR beta diversity. The CMV infection status of donors was not known, potentially confounding age-related changes in expanded clonotypes.

The approximately 41 donors, aged about 6 to 95 years, were systemically healthy Caucasian individuals from Russia. Each donor gave 8 to 10 milliliters of peripheral blood, drawn into EDTA-treated Vacutainer tubes. PBMCs were isolated by Ficoll-Paque density-gradient centrifugation, with at least 6 million obtained per sample. Trizol reagent was used to extract total RNA from the PBMCs, yielding at least 5 micrograms per sample. The percentages of naive CD45RAhigh/CD27high T cells were determined by flow cytometry on a PBMC aliquot from every donor. For this chain, trimming is 5 bases at the V end and 5 bases at the J end, and the number of junction bases without a gene match is 9. The CDR3 holds 15 amino acids from the cysteine to the phenylalanine. CDR3 DNA only is kept here, 45 bases in frame from base 1.

The sequencing input was blood. The V and J genes are TRBV12-3 or TRBV12-4 and TRBJ1-1, and TRBD1 matches 9 of the central bases. The sequence came from a woman older than 75 in good health. The CDR3 is CASSPRQGVRTEAFF. The sequenced DNA is TGTGCCAGCAGTCCACGACAGGGGGTGAGGACTGAAGCTTTCTTT.